Presented here are 27 T cell receptor beta chains from one specimen sequenced in a study of blood T cell repertoires in COVID-19. TCRdb keeps only in-frame clones here, not all; method: immunoSEQ multiplex PCR. The top ten clones hold around 21% of a sample with about 190,000 clones, roughly 80% of them seen once. Sample: peripheral blood. The receptors were sampled from a human donor in a cohort sampled during active COVID-19.

The rearrangement links TRBV5-4 to TRBJ2-2; no firm D call. From germline, CDR1 is SGHNT and CDR2 YYREEE (reference sequence). V was clipped by 2 bases and J by 0 bases, with 8 bases between them. The CDR3 length is 15 residues. The DNA of the CDR3 is TGTGCCAGCAGCTTAGAGCCTACGAACACCGGGGAGCTGTTTTTT. Encoded protein: CASSLEPTNTGELFF.

Here the CDR3 reads CASSLQRQGAAFF. The CDR3 coding sequence is TGTGCCAGCAGTTTACAACGACAGGGGGCCGCTTTCTTT. J is TRBJ1-1 and V is TRBV27; TRBD1 matches at 10 bases. Germline V gene data show CDR1 as MNHEY and CDR2 as SMNVEV (reference sequence). The CDR3 covers 13 residues. Unmatched junction bases numbered 5, after V lost 2 bases and J lost 11 bases.

The chain is built from TRBV30 and TRBJ1-1; D remains ambiguous. Per germline, CDR1 GTSNPN and CDR2 SVGIG (reference sequence). The CDR3 extends over 12 amino acids. Between the trimmed V and J ends, which lost 4 bases and 5 bases, there was a span of 11 bases. The CDR3 DNA sequence: TGTGCCTGGAAAAGGGAGTGGACTGAAGCTTTCTTT. Amino acid sequence: CAWKREWTEAFF.

This CDR3 is CASSLGVNQPQHF. CDR3 nucleotides: TGTGCCAGCAGTTTAGGAGTTAATCAGCCCCAGCATTTT. The rearrangement links TRBV28 to TRBJ1-5; D is ambiguous. CDR1 is MDHEN and CDR2 is SYDVKM in the germline V gene. V lost 2 bases, J lost 4 bases, and 6 bases lay in between. There are 13 residues in the CDR3.

The chain uses TRBV10-2 and TRBJ2-3; maybe TRBD2 (5 bases). Per germline, CDR1 WSHSY and CDR2 SAAADI. V lost 3 bases, J lost 0 bases, and 10 bases lay in between. CDR3 length: 15 amino acids. The CDR3 bases are TGCGCCAGCAGTGAAAGCGGATCTAGCACAGATACGCAGTATTTT. It encodes CASSESGSSTDTQYF.

The chain recombines TRBV18 with TRBJ2-5; D is perhaps TRBD2 (5 bases). Germline V gives CDR1 KGHSH, CDR2 LQKENI. The V gene lost 3 bases and the J gene lost 3 bases, with 11 bases spanning the gap. The CDR3 extends over 14 amino acids. The CDR3 reads CASSPDRGEETQYF. Here the CDR3 DNA reads TGTGCCAGCTCACCCGACCGGGGTGAAGAGACCCAGTACTTC.

This chain connects TRBV5-1 to TRBJ2-6; D possibly corresponds to TRBD1 (6 bases). Germline V gene sequence: CDR1 SGHRS, CDR2 YFSETQ. CDR3 length equals 16 residues. With 3 bases removed from V and 1 base from J, the gap between germline ends came to 11 bases. CDR3 amino acids: CASSSGQPSGANVLTF. The CDR3 DNA sequence: TGCGCCAGCAGCTCGGGACAACCATCTGGGGCCAACGTCCTGACTTTC.

This chain uses TRBV18 with TRBJ1-6, with TRBD1 as a possible D gene (5 bases). The CDR3 sequence is 14 residues long. Germline V gene lookup returns CDR1 KGHSH and CDR2 LQKENI. Trimming took 6 bases from V and 9 from J, leaving 15 bases between them. CDR3 region: CASSPDREASPLHF. Written as DNA, the CDR3 is TGTGCCAGCTCCCCCGACAGAGAAGCTTCACCCCTCCACTTT. The whole variable domain, filled in from reference TRBV18 and TRBJ1-6, reads NAGVMQNPRHLVRRRGQEARLRCSPMKGHSHVYWYRQLPEEGLKFMVYLQKENIIDESGMPKERFSAEFPKEGPSILRIQQVVRGDSAAYFCASSPDREASPLHFGNGTRLTVT.

CDR3 in amino acids: CASSISGSLGDTQYF. CDR3 DNA: TGTGCCAGCAGCATTAGCGGGAGCCTGGGCGATACGCAGTATTTT. The V and J genes are TRBV5-4 and TRBJ2-3; 9 nucleotides agree with TRBD2. This CDR3 region has 15 residues. The V gene end was trimmed by 4 bases and the J gene end by 6 bases; junction bases not matched to a gene: 9. Per germline, CDR1 SGHNT and CDR2 YYREEE (reference sequence).

The chain recombines TRBV6-5 with TRBJ1-2; TRBD1 matches 7 bases. V lost 5 bases to trimming and J lost 2 bases; unmatched junction nucleotides: 8. The CDR3 extends over 15 amino acids. The V gene's germline CDR1 is MNHEY and CDR2 SVGAGI. CDR3 amino acids: CASSPQGLINYGYTF. The CDR3 coding sequence is TGTGCCAGCAGTCCACAGGGGCTCATCAACTATGGCTACACCTTC.

This chain joins TRBV6-4 and TRBJ2-7; D call uncertain. The CDR3 contains 15 residues. The V end was cut by 0 bases, the J end by 2 bases, with 11 bases between. Germline values: CDR1 MRHNA, CDR2 SNTAGT. The CDR3 is CASSDSIQYPYEQYF. The CDR3 DNA is TGTGCCAGCAGTGACTCGATACAGTACCCCTACGAGCAGTACTTC.

The V gene is TRBV6-6, the J gene TRBJ2-3; the D gene is possibly TRBD1 (5 bases). This CDR3 comprises 15 residues. Germline V lookup: CDR1 MNHNY, CDR2 SVGAGI (reference sequence). Trimming shortened V by 10 bases and J by 3 bases, and 20 bases separated the two germline ends. DNA for the CDR3: TGTGCCATCGGTAGAGTGCAGGGTCGGACAGATACGCAGTATTTT. It codes for CAIGRVQGRTDTQYF.

V gene TRBV6-6 combines with J gene TRBJ1-4, with TRBD1 identical over 7 bases. The V segment lost 5 bases and the J segment 2 bases; nucleotides outside the gene matches: 5. Germline V CDR1 and CDR2: MNHNY, SVGAGI (reference sequence). The CDR3 extends over 15 amino acids. The CDR3 sequence is CASSDQGQTNEKLFF. The DNA for the CDR3 is TGTGCCAGCAGTGACCAGGGACAGACTAATGAAAAACTGTTTTTT.

This chain joins TRBV4-1 and TRBJ1-2; D is unresolved. The CDR3 is made up of 14 amino acids. Germline V gene sequence: CDR1 MGHRA, CDR2 YSYEKL. V was shortened by 0 bases and J by 6 bases, with 11 bases between the two germline ends. The CDR3 region is CASSQDTAADGYTF. The CDR3 bases are TGCGCCAGCAGCCAAGATACCGCTGCGGATGGCTACACCTTC.

The rearrangement links TRBV10-3 to TRBJ2-7, with 12 bases identical to TRBD1. Germline V gene data show CDR1 as ENHRY and CDR2 as SYGVKD. The J segment lost 7 bases and the V segment lost 2 bases, leaving 9 bases of the junction unmatched. This CDR3 comprises 16 residues. The CDR3 sequence is CAISEGPGTGGEEQYV. For the CDR3, the DNA is TGTGCCATCAGTGAGGGCCCCGGGACAGGGGGCGAGGAGCAGTACGTC.

The V gene is TRBV5-6, the J gene TRBJ2-7; no reliable D call. The germline V gene encodes CDR1 SGHDT and CDR2 YYEEEE. Trimming shortened V by 4 bases and J by 4 bases, and 6 bases separated the two germline ends. CDR3 length: 11 residues. In DNA form, the CDR3 reads TGTGCCAGCAGCCGCGAATACGAGCAGTACGTC. This codes for CASSREYEQYV.

This clone was seen just once. The chain employs TRBV7-9 and TRBJ1-2, with 10 bases fitting TRBD1. Trimming removed 1 base from V and 7 bases from J; junction bases left unmatched: 9. CDR3 size: 16 residues. Germline CDR1 SEHNR, CDR2 FQNEAQ (reference sequence). The CDR3 spells CASSLDMGQGMIGYTF. CDR3 nucleotide sequence: TGTGCCAGCAGCTTAGATATGGGACAGGGGATGATTGGCTACACCTTC.

This rearrangement joins TRBV9 to TRBJ2-3; 10 bases are a match to TRBD2. This CDR3 is 14 amino acids long. With V trimmed by 0 bases and J by 13 bases, 8 bases remained unmatched. Germline V gene lookup returns CDR1 SGDLS and CDR2 YYNGEE. CDR3 sequence reads: CASSVDGERGGKYF. The CDR3 DNA reads TGTGCCAGCAGCGTAGATGGGGAGCGGGGGGGAAAGTATTTT.

The genes are TRBV19 and TRBJ2-2, with TRBD1 matching 7 bases. The ends lost 6 bases at V and 4 bases at J; junction bases unmatched: 5. The CDR3 contains 14 residues. Germline V gene lookup returns CDR1 LNHDA and CDR2 SQIVND (reference sequence). The CDR3 sequence is CASRPQGVTGELFF. In DNA, the CDR3 is TGTGCCAGTAGACCCCAGGGGGTCACCGGGGAGCTGTTTTTT.

The V call is TRBV7-2, the J call TRBJ1-5; perhaps TRBD1 as D (6 bases). This CDR3 is built from 15 residues. V was pared by 7 bases and J by 5 bases, with 18 bases between. Germline assignment: CDR1 SGHTA and CDR2 FQGNSA. As DNA, the CDR3 is TGTGCCAGCACCAACCTCGGACAGCTAGATCAGCCCCAGCATTTT. It is translated as CASTNLGQLDQPQHF.

This chain links TRBV19 with TRBJ2-7, with 8 bases fitting TRBD2. The germline gives CDR1 LNHDA, CDR2 SQIVND (reference sequence). The V and J ends lost 9 bases and 4 bases, in that order; junction bases with no gene match: 2. The CDR3 is 11 amino acids. CDR3 nucleotide sequence: TGTGCCAGCGGGAGGGCGTACGAGCAGTACTTC. Amino acids: CASGRAYEQYF.

The J gene is TRBJ1-5, the V gene TRBV5-1; TRBD1 is a possible D gene (5 bases). The CDR3 spans 15 residues. Between the trimmed V and J ends, which lost 3 bases and 3 bases, there was a span of 13 bases. The germline V gene encodes CDR1 SGHRS and CDR2 YFSETQ. CDR3 coding DNA: TGCGCCAGCAGCTACGACAGCTTACCCAATCAGCCCCAGCATTTT. It specifies CASSYDSLPNQPQHF.

The V and J genes are TRBV5-8 and TRBJ2-5, with TRBD1 matching over 9 bases. The junction had 4 bases not matched to a gene; V was cut back by 4 bases and J by 3 bases. Germline V CDR1 and CDR2: SGHTS, YDEGEE. This CDR3 region has 14 residues. The CDR3 DNA follows: TGTGCCAGCAGCCGGGGACAGGGAAAAGAGACCCAGTACTTC. It yields the protein CASSRGQGKETQYF.

The rearrangement joins TRBV7-9 to TRBJ2-5, with 8 bases aligning to TRBD2. In germline, CDR1 is SEHNR, CDR2 FQNEAQ (reference sequence). The CDR3 has 14 residues. The trim removed 6 bases at V and 0 bases at J, leaving 3 bases unmatched. The CDR3 sequence is CASRLSGNQETQYF. Here the CDR3 DNA reads TGTGCCAGCAGACTTAGCGGGAACCAAGAGACCCAGTACTTC.

This chain uses TRBV5-1 with TRBJ1-3; TRBD1 aligns across 7 bases. Germline V CDR1 and CDR2: SGHRS, YFSETQ. Trimming removed 5 bases from V and 4 bases from J; junction bases left unmatched: 6. This CDR3 spans 14 amino acids. The CDR3 DNA reads TGCGCCAGCAGAAGCACAGGGGAAGGAAACACCATATATTTT. It specifies CASRSTGEGNTIYF.

This chain joins TRBV25-1 and TRBJ1-1; a weak D match, TRBD1 (5 bases). CDR3 length: 13 amino acids. Trimming cost V 3 bases and J 6 bases, with 11 bases left between them. Germline V gives CDR1 MGHDK, CDR2 SYGVNS. The chain's CDR3 is CASSDRGLSEAFF. The CDR3, as DNA: TGTGCCAGCAGTGATCGGGGGTTGTCTGAAGCTTTCTTT.

The chain couples TRBV9 to TRBJ2-5; 7 bases are a match to TRBD1. The V gene's germline CDR1 is SGDLS and CDR2 YYNGEE. The J segment lost 5 bases and the V segment lost 3 bases, leaving 10 bases of the junction unmatched. CDR3 length: 15 residues. The CDR3 here is CASSAAPGQHETQYF. The CDR3 coding sequence is TGTGCCAGCAGCGCCGCGCCGGGACAGCATGAGACCCAGTACTTC.